This TCR beta chain appears in the sequencing data of a study of cytomegalovirus exposure and HLA in healthy donors. Study overall: Some 85 million unique TCRs from HLA-typed donors were held in an early data release.

PCR used 60 Vbeta primers and 13 Jbeta primers. Profiling relied on immunoSEQ multiplex PCR, and the TCRdb table lists in-frame clones only, not all of them. The sample carries under 150,000 clones, approximately 70% recorded once. Only a few counts were recorded for this clone. What it binds is not known. Study conclusions and caveats: Donor immune exposure was known only as CMV serostatus. 87-base-pair reads could not separate some V segments, including TRBV6-2 and TRBV6-3. Segments of the TCR beta V type were, in most cases, productive about 87% or about 30% of the time in an earlier analysis.

The V end was cut by 2 bases, the J end by 0 bases, with 6 bases between. The CDR3 sequence is 14 residues long. Germline-derived CDR1 and CDR2 are SGHDT and YYEEEE. The sequence was collected from a woman aged 40 to 49 in good health and CMV-seronegative. The chain has TRBV5-6 and TRBJ2-1, with D hard to call. The material sequenced was PBMCs. The CDR3 sequence: CASSFRSSYNEQFF. The CDR3 DNA follows: TGTGCCAGCAGCTTTAGGAGCTCCTACAATGAGCAGTTCTTC.